This T cell receptor (beta chain) was sequenced in a study of blood T cells in healthy people across ages. The study's findings and limits: Expanded clonotype shifts may have been confounded, as the donors had an unknown CMV status. In older individuals, TCR beta diversity per million T cells was lower, falling roughly linearly with age. Naive CD4+ cells and diversity were both higher in long-lived donors than in aged donors.

This clonotype turned up a few times. What it binds is not known. A much more abundant neighbour one base away suggests this may be a read error. For the second PCR, which ran for about 6 to 12 cycles, a sample-barcoded 5' primer and a J-beta primer mix were used. From the 5' RACE reads, TCRdb called clonotypes with MiXCR, one entry per CDR3 protein. This table has about 650,000 distinct CDR3 sequences, approximately 31% appearing once. CDR1 and CDR2 (germline): ENHRY, SYGVKD. Unmatched junction bases numbered 5, after V lost 9 bases and J lost 9 bases. The CDR3 contains 12 residues. The V gene is TRBV10-3, the J gene TRBJ2-5, with 12 bases lining up with TRBD2. The TCR originated in a woman of 80 years or more in good health. Material for sequencing was blood. CDR3 sequence reads: CAMSSGGEAQYF. The DNA for the CDR3 is TGTGCCATGTCTAGCGGGGGGGAGGCCCAGTACTTC.